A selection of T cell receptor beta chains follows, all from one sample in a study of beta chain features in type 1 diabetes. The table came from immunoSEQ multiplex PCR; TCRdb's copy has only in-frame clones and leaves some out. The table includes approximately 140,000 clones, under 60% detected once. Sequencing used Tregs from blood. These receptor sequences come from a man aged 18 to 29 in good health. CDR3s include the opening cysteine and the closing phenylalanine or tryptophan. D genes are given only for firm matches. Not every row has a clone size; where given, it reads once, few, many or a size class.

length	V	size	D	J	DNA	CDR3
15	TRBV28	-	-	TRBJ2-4	TGTGCCAGCAGTTTTCGGAGAGAGGCCAAAAACATTCAGTACTTC	CASSFRREAKNIQYF
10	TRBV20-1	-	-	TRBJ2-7	TGCAGTGCTTCTATCTACGAGCAGTACTTC	CSASIYEQYF
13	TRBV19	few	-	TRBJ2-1	TGTGCCAGTTCCCCCAGGCCTTACAATGAGCAGTTCTTC	CASSPRPYNEQFF
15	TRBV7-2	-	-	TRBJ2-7	TGTGCCAGCAGCTTAGGTGGTCTAGCCGTAGAGGAGCAGTACTTC	CASSLGGLAVEEQYF
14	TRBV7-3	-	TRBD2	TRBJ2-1	TGTGCCAGCAGCTTTTTAGCGGGGGGCAATGAGCAGTTCTTC	CASSFLAGGNEQFF
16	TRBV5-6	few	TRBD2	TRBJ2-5	TGTGCCAGCAGCTTATATGCTAGCGGATTCCAAGAGACCCAGTACTTC	CASSLYASGFQETQYF
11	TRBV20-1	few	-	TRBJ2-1	TGCAGTGCTAGCCCCAGTCATGAGCAGTTCTTC	CSASPSHEQFF
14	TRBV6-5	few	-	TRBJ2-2	TGTGCCAGCAGTGAACTCCTATCTACCGGGGAGCTGTTTTTT	CASSELLSTGELFF
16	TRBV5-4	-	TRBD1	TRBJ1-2	TGTGCCAGCAGCTTTGAACGGGACAGGGGGCTGGATGGCTACACCTTC	CASSFERDRGLDGYTF
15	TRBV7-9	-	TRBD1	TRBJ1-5	TGTGCCAGCAGCTCAAGGACAGGGAAGGGACAGCCCCAGCATTTT	CASSSRTGKGQPQHF
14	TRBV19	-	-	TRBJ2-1	TGTGCCAGTAATCGGGGTGGAGCCCTCGGTGAGCAGTTCTTC	CASNRGGALGEQFF
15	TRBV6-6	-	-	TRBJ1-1	TGTGCCAGCAGTTACGTGAGGGGGGGGGATGCTGAAGCTTTCTTT	CASSYVRGGDAEAFF